The 15 T cell receptor beta chains below all came from one sample that was sequenced in a study of monozygotic twins with inflammatory bowel disease. TCRdb reanalyzed the 5' RACE reads and collapses them to one entry per CDR3 protein, without DNA. The sample table sets out some 150,000 distinct CDR3 sequences. The source material was blood. These receptors were taken from a human donor with ulcerative colitis or Crohn's disease, or a healthy co-twin of an affected twin (not recorded which).

The chain links TRBV6-5 to TRBJ2-1; TCRdb gives TRBD1 as the D gene, but with no DNA this cannot be confirmed. The length of the CDR3 is 15 residues. Per germline, CDR1 MNHEY and CDR2 SVGAGI. CDR3 region: CASSYAIGGANEQFF.

The V gene is TRBV15, the J gene TRBJ1-5; TCRdb's D call of TRBD1 is untestable without DNA. This CDR3 spans 18 amino acids. From germline, CDR1 is LNHNV and CDR2 YYDKDF (reference sequence). CDR3 in amino acids: CATSRVIGHSGRNQPQHF.

The chain couples TRBV11-2 to TRBJ2-7; TCRdb's D call of TRBD1 is untestable without DNA. This CDR3 is built from 14 residues. Looked up from germline, CDR1 is SGHAT and CDR2 is FQNNGV. The CDR3 region is CASSFWTENYEQYF.

The chain joins TRBV12-3 or TRBV12-4 to TRBJ2-1; the D call from TCRdb, TRBD2, cannot be confirmed without DNA. The CDR3 length is 16 residues. Here the CDR3 reads CASSLKVAGGGNEQFF.

V usage is TRBV7-9 and J usage is TRBJ2-3. The V gene's germline CDR1 is SEHNR and CDR2 FQNEAQ (reference sequence). CDR3 size: 14 residues. CDR3 residues: CASSPTFGQDTQYF.

The rearrangement links TRBV5-6 to TRBJ2-2; TCRdb's D call, TRBD1, is unchecked because there is no DNA. Germline loops: CDR1 SGHDT, CDR2 YYEEEE. The CDR3 is 16 residues long. The CDR3 sequence: CASSLTGLGNTGELFF.

This CDR3 reads CASSIDGDFYEQYF. The chain uses TRBV9 and TRBJ2-7. The CDR3 is made up of 14 amino acids. CDR1 and CDR2 (germline): SGDLS, YYNGEE.

V and J are TRBV27 and TRBJ1-6; TCRdb designates TRBD1, a call that cannot be tested without DNA. This CDR3 region has 13 residues. CDR1 is MNHEY, CDR2 SMNVEV, per germline (reference sequence). Here the CDR3 reads CASRDRGYSPLHF.

The chain carries TRBV12-3 or TRBV12-4 and TRBJ2-2; TCRdb's D gene call, TRBD1, goes unchecked for lack of DNA. The CDR3 runs to 14 residues. The CDR3 spells CASSLRQGFGELFF.

V gene TRBV7-3 combines with J gene TRBJ2-1. There are 14 residues in the CDR3. Germline CDR1 is SGHTA and CDR2 is FQGTGA. This CDR3 reads CASRPHKHYNEQFF.

This chain links TRBV20-1 with TRBJ1-2. The length of the CDR3 is 14 residues. CDR1 DFQATT and CDR2 SNEGSKA come from the germline V gene (reference sequence). CDR3 sequence reads: CSARGRNLNYGYTF.

The chain recombines TRBV18 with TRBJ1-1; no DNA is available, so the TRBD1 call from TCRdb remains unchecked. The CDR3 spans 13 residues. The germline gives CDR1 KGHSH, CDR2 LQKENI. CDR3 sequence reads: CASSHGDNTEAFF.

The chain links TRBV5-1 to TRBJ2-1; no DNA is available, so the TRBD1 call from TCRdb remains unchecked. Germline CDR1 and CDR2: SGHRS and YFSETQ. This CDR3 is 14 amino acids long. CDR3 loop: CASADRVADNEQFF.

The J gene is TRBJ2-7, the V gene TRBV20-1. This CDR3 has 15 amino acids. The germline V gene encodes CDR1 DFQATT and CDR2 SNEGSKA (reference sequence). The CDR3 spells CSAHLDIFSVSEQYF.

The V call is TRBV6-5, the J call TRBJ2-1; the D call from TCRdb, TRBD1, cannot be confirmed without DNA. Germline assignment: CDR1 MNHEY and CDR2 SVGAGI. This CDR3 has 15 amino acids. The CDR3 loop reads CASSYSGRGGVEQFF.